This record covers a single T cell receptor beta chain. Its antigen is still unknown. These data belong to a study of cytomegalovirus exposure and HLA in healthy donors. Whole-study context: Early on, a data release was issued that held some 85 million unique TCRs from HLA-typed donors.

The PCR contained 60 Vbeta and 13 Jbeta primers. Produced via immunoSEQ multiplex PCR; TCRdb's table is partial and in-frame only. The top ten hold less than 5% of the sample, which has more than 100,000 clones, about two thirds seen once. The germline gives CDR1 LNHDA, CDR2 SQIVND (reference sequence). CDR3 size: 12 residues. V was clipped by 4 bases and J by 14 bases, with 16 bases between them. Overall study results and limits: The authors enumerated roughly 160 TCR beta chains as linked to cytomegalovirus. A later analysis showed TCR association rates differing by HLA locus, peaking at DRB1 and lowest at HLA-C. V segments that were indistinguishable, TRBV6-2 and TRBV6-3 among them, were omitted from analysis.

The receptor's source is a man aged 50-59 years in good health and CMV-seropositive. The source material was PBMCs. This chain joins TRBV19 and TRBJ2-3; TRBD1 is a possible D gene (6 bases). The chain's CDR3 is CASSTTQGRRYF. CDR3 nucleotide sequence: TGTGCCAGTAGTACGACACAGGGCCGGAGGTATTTT.